Listed below are T cell receptor beta chains from one sample, sequenced in a study of blood T cells in healthy people across ages. TCRdb re-called the 5' RACE reads with MiXCR, one entry per CDR3 protein. Seen here are fewer than 2 million distinct CDR3 sequences, around 42% observed once, and the top ten hold 23%. The material sequenced was blood. These receptors originate from a human donor in good health. CDR3s include the opening cysteine and the closing phenylalanine or tryptophan. The order of the fields is D gene, J gene, V gene, clone size, CDR3 protein, CDR3 DNA. The D gene is left open where the match is weak. For some rows the clone size is stated as once, few or many, or as a class when expanded; others skip it.

D gene: .
J gene: TRBJ2-1
V gene: TRBV6-2/TRBV6-3
clone size: .
CDR3 protein: CASVWGGAPSYNEQFF
CDR3 DNA: TGTGCCAGCGTCTGGGGCGGGGCACCGTCCTACAATGAGCAGTTCTTC

D gene: .
J gene: TRBJ1-6
V gene: TRBV20-1
clone size: few
CDR3 protein: CSARVLDSSYNSPLHF
CDR3 DNA: TGCAGTGCTAGAGTCCTGGACAGCTCCTATAATTCACCCCTCCACTTT

D gene: .
J gene: TRBJ1-2
V gene: TRBV6-6
clone size: .
CDR3 protein: CASSLELEYGYTF
CDR3 DNA: TGTGCCAGCAGCTTAGAACTTGAGTATGGCTACACCTTC

D gene: .
J gene: TRBJ2-4
V gene: TRBV2
clone size: few
CDR3 protein: CASSTGRELYNEQYF
CDR3 DNA: TGTGCCAGCAGTACAGGGAGGGAGCTCTACAATGAGCAGTACTTC

D gene: .
J gene: TRBJ2-5
V gene: TRBV10-3
clone size: .
CDR3 protein: CATQTERTQTQYF
CDR3 DNA: TGTGCCACACAGACAGAGAGGACGCAGACCCAGTACTTC

D gene: TRBD1
J gene: TRBJ1-2
V gene: TRBV13
clone size: .
CDR3 protein: CAGRSGGGYTF
CDR3 DNA: TGTGCCGGCAGATCAGGGGGGGGCTACACCTTC

D gene: TRBD1
J gene: TRBJ2-4
V gene: TRBV6-1
clone size: .
CDR3 protein: CASSPGNYRGTKNIQYF
CDR3 DNA: TGTGCCAGCAGTCCCGGAAACTACAGGGGGACCAAAAACATTCAGTACTTC

D gene: .
J gene: TRBJ2-3
V gene: TRBV13
clone size: .
CDR3 protein: CASSLRTHVDTQYF
CDR3 DNA: TGTGCCAGCAGCTTACGCACTCATGTAGATACGCAGTATTTT

D gene: .
J gene: TRBJ2-5
V gene: TRBV7-9
clone size: .
CDR3 protein: CASNLYEGTNQETQYF
CDR3 DNA: TGTGCCAGCAACTTATATGAGGGGACAAACCAAGAGACCCAGTACTTC

D gene: .
J gene: TRBJ2-7
V gene: TRBV20-1
clone size: .
CDR3 protein: CSAFDRGGYEQYF
CDR3 DNA: TGCAGTGCCTTCGACAGGGGAGGGTACGAGCAGTACTTC

D gene: TRBD2
J gene: TRBJ2-1
V gene: TRBV7-9
clone size: .
CDR3 protein: CASSSYTGRGYNEQFF
CDR3 DNA: TGTGCCAGCAGCTCATACACGGGGAGGGGCTACAATGAGCAGTTCTTC

D gene: TRBD1
J gene: TRBJ1-2
V gene: TRBV12-3/TRBV12-4
clone size: .
CDR3 protein: CASSPGTGRSYGYTF
CDR3 DNA: TGTGCCAGCAGCCCCGGGACAGGGCGGTCCTATGGCTACACCTTC

D gene: TRBD1
J gene: TRBJ1-2
V gene: TRBV6-4
clone size: .
CDR3 protein: CASSRYTNQGADSYGYTF
CDR3 DNA: TGTGCCAGCAGTCGTTACACCAATCAGGGGGCCGATTCCTATGGCTACACCTTC

D gene: TRBD1
J gene: TRBJ2-5
V gene: TRBV18
clone size: .
CDR3 protein: CASSLGQGTRETQYF
CDR3 DNA: TGTGCCAGCTCCCTCGGACAGGGGACGCGGGAGACCCAGTACTTC

D gene: TRBD2
J gene: TRBJ2-1
V gene: TRBV15
clone size: .
CDR3 protein: CATSREEPTLAEAYNEQFF
CDR3 DNA: TGTGCCACCAGCAGAGAGGAGCCTACACTAGCGGAGGCTTACAATGAGCAGTTCTTC

D gene: TRBD2
J gene: TRBJ2-1
V gene: TRBV7-3
clone size: .
CDR3 protein: CASSISGGPGRETQFF
CDR3 DNA: TGTGCCAGCAGCATTAGCGGGGGGCCCGGGAGGGAGACCCAGTTCTTC

D gene: TRBD1
J gene: TRBJ2-1
V gene: TRBV29-1
clone size: .
CDR3 protein: CSVHRGNIYNEQFF
CDR3 DNA: TGCAGCGTACACAGGGGAAATATATACAATGAGCAGTTCTTC

D gene: .
J gene: TRBJ2-7
V gene: TRBV7-8
clone size: .
CDR3 protein: CASNLGVTSSYEQYF
CDR3 DNA: TGTGCCAGCAACTTAGGGGTCACGAGCTCCTACGAGCAGTACTTC

D gene: TRBD1
J gene: TRBJ2-7
V gene: TRBV12-3/TRBV12-4
clone size: .
CDR3 protein: CASSLRQGGPLNEQYF
CDR3 DNA: TGTGCCAGCAGTTTAAGACAGGGGGGACCATTGAACGAGCAGTACTTC

D gene: .
J gene: TRBJ2-3
V gene: TRBV6-1
clone size: .
CDR3 protein: CASSEWALGADTQYF
CDR3 DNA: TGTGCCAGCAGTGAGTGGGCCCTCGGTGCAGATACGCAGTATTTT

D gene: .
J gene: TRBJ1-1
V gene: TRBV7-2
clone size: .
CDR3 protein: CASSLQGFIEAFF
CDR3 DNA: TGTGCCAGCAGCTTACAGGGTTTCATTGAAGCTTTCTTT

D gene: .
J gene: TRBJ1-4
V gene: TRBV4-3
clone size: .
CDR3 protein: CASSQDSKAGEKLFF
CDR3 DNA: TGCGCCAGCAGCCAAGATTCGAAAGCGGGGGAAAAACTGTTTTTT

D gene: .
J gene: TRBJ1-2
V gene: TRBV18
clone size: .
CDR3 protein: CASSTLGTHYGYTF
CDR3 DNA: TGTGCCAGCTCCACCCTCGGCACACACTATGGCTACACCTTC

D gene: .
J gene: TRBJ2-1
V gene: TRBV7-3
clone size: .
CDR3 protein: CASSLMTRSPRSF
CDR3 DNA: TGTGCCAGCAGCTTAATGACACGGTCCCCCCGGAGCTTC

D gene: .
J gene: TRBJ2-7
V gene: TRBV7-2
clone size: few
CDR3 protein: CASSLEATGSYEQYF
CDR3 DNA: TGTGCCAGCAGCTTAGAAGCAACAGGATCCTACGAGCAGTACTTC

D gene: .
J gene: TRBJ2-7
V gene: TRBV29-1
clone size: .
CDR3 protein: CSVGHPGSYEQYF
CDR3 DNA: TGCAGCGTTGGACACCCTGGGTCCTACGAGCAGTACTTC

D gene: .
J gene: TRBJ2-5
V gene: TRBV6-1
clone size: .
CDR3 protein: CASSEATPQETQYF
CDR3 DNA: TGTGCCAGCAGTGAAGCAACCCCACAAGAGACCCAGTACTTC